The T cell receptor beta chain described here comes from a study of T cell repertoires in breast cancer. General observations from the study: TCR overlap with tumor was approximately 7.7% in involved nodes and about 2% in tumor-free nodes.

An expanded emulsion RT-PCR with primers for all TCR V genes paired CD8+ T cell chains. Blocking oligonucleotides added to a second nested PCR suppressed unpaired genes. One entry per CDR3 protein, called by TCRdb with MiXCR from the emulsion pairing reads. The sample has nearly 40,000 distinct CDR3 sequences, roughly 42% seen once. A remark on this clonotype: Its antigen is not identified.

Trimming shortened V by 6 bases and J by 3 bases, and 23 bases separated the two germline ends. CDR3 length equals 16 residues. Germline V CDR1 and CDR2: DFQATT, SNEGSKA (reference sequence). Material for sequencing was CD8+ T cells. This receptor was obtained from a pool of human donors with breast cancer or a healthy control (not recorded which). The gene calls are TRBV20-1 and TRBJ1-2; possible D gene TRBD1, 6 bases. The CDR3, as DNA: TGCAGTGCAGAGGGGGATAGGTCGGAGGGCGACTATGGCTACACCTTC. It yields the protein CSAEGDRSEGDYGYTF.